This T cell receptor beta chain was obtained from a study of T-cell reconstitution after alpha-beta-depleted transplantation in children. Notes on this clonotype: Its antigen is not known.

CDR1 is MGHRA and CDR2 is YSYEKL in the germline V gene. The length of the CDR3 is 15 residues. Losses at the gene ends were 2 bases for V and 10 bases for J; bases not matched to a gene: 4. Study-wide findings and caveats: T-cell counts and diversity at one year post-transplant came mainly from newly produced T cells. Expanded graft clones, several hundred of them, were reportedly the source of alpha-beta T cells about two months after transplant. High day-60 TCRbeta diversity in some patients came from surviving recipient T cells and thymic progenitors.

Library preparation (for TCRbeta) was performed with unique molecular identifiers. In TCRdb, the PCR reads were re-called with MiXCR into one record per CDR3 protein. Of roughly 340,000 distinct CDR3 sequences in the sample, roughly 15% were seen once. The receptor's source is a male patient between 2 and 9 years old who had a stem cell transplant for acute lymphoblastic leukemia, so the T cells may come from the graft donor. The chain is built from TRBV4-1 and TRBJ2-1; 14 nucleotides align to TRBD2. The source material was PBMCs, mostly from graft donor cells, sampled 360 days after TCRalphabeta/CD19-depleted stem cell transplant. The CDR3 sequence is CASSQLGLAGDEQFF. The CDR3 DNA sequence: TGCGCCAGCAGCCAACTGGGACTAGCGGGAGACGAGCAGTTCTTC.